The table lists the clone carrying this TCR beta chain with many counts. Fresh 10 ml peripheral blood yielded PBMCs. There were TCR beta CDR3 regions amplified from RNA transcripts. Primed by the HTBI set, a first-round RT-PCR was run on the TCR CDR3. MiXCR, applied by TCRdb to the multiplex PCR reads, yields one record per CDR3 protein. The table has 300,000 to 400,000 distinct CDR3 sequences, 20% to 25% seen once. The CDR3 spans 16 residues. The V end was cut by 6 bases, the J end by 5 bases, with 19 bases between. The germline V gene has CDR1 SNHLY and CDR2 FYNNEI. The data were obtained in a study of T cells in Graves' hyperthyroidism and ophthalmopathy.

Specimen: blood. The TCR sequence derives from a woman between 45 and 60 years old with Graves' hyperthyroidism. V usage is TRBV2 and J usage is TRBJ1-4, with D possibly being TRBD1 (5 bases). As DNA, the CDR3 is TGTGCCAGCAGGGCAAGGGCAGGGCGAGTGAATGAAAAACTGTTTTTT. This translates into CASRARAGRVNEKLFF. Complete variable domain (other parts from reference TRBV2 and TRBJ1-4): EPEVTQTPSHQVTQMGQEVILRCVPISNHLYFYWYRQILGQKVEFLVSFYNNEISEKSEIFDDQFSVERPDGSNFTLKIRSTKLEDSAMYFCASRARAGRVNEKLFFGSGTQLSVL.